Reported below is one T cell receptor (beta chain). Trimming took 0 bases from V and 5 from J; bases not matched to a gene: 10. Germline lookup yields CDR1 ENHRY and CDR2 SYGVKD. The CDR3 contains 16 residues. The record originates from a study of blood T cell repertoires in COVID-19. About the research overall: Samples representing acute and convalescent COVID-19 were sourced from the United States, Italy and Spain. The analysed material was cDNA or gDNA that came from T cells, B-cell-depleted T cells, or PBMCs.

Per the original methods: Researchers report that nucleated cell counts were estimated from reference gene primer amplification. The protocol was immunoSEQ multiplex PCR, while the TCRdb copy is restricted to in-frame clones and leaves out a portion. V and J calls and clone size are as listed in that table; D and trimming were resolved from the DNA. The sample holds a few hundred thousand clones; around four fifths are singletons and the top ten take around 5.5%. The sequence was obtained from a woman aged 55-69 years who had recovered from COVID-19. The sample was peripheral blood. The rearrangement uses TRBV10-3 and TRBJ2-7, with TRBD1 matching 7 bases. The CDR3, as DNA: TGTGCCATCAGTGAGTCGATGGACAGGAGGTCCCACGAGCAGTACTTC. Its translation is CAISESMDRRSHEQYF.